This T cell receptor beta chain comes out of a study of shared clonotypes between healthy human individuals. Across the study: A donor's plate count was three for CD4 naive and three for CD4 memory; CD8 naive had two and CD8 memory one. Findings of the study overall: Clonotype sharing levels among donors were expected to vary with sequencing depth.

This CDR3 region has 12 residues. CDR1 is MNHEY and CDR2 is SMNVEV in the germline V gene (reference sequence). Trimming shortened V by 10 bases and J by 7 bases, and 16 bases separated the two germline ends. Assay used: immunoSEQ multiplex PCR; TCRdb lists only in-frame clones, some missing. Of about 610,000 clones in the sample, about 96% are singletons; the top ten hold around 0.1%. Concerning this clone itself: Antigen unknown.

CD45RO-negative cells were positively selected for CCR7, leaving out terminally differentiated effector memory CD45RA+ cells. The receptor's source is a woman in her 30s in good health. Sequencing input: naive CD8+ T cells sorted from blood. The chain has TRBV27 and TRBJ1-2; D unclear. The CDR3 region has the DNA TGTGCCACCGTCACGGGAGCTCTTGGCTACACCTTC. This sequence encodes CATVTGALGYTF.